Below are 17 T cell receptor beta chains sequenced from a single sample in a study of T cells in narcolepsy. Libraries were prepared by immunoSEQ multiplex PCR; TCRdb keeps only in-frame clonotypes and omits some of them. The repertoire has about 30,000 clones, about 80% of them found once; the top ten carry around 0.91%. Sample: CD45RA- memory CD4+ T cells from PBMCs. These TCRs come from a human donor with narcolepsy.

The gene calls are TRBV9 and TRBJ1-4; D possibly corresponds to TRBD1 (6 bases). The V gene lost 3 bases and the J gene lost 0 bases, with 15 bases spanning the gap. The CDR3 runs 17 residues. CDR1 SGDLS and CDR2 YYNGEE come from the germline V gene. This chain's CDR3 is CASSAGGWGATNEKLFF. CDR3 sequence (DNA): TGTGCCAGCAGCGCCGGGGGCTGGGGAGCAACTAATGAAAAACTGTTTTTT.

This chain connects TRBV5-5 to TRBJ2-7, with TRBD1 matching 7 bases. The V and J ends lost 2 bases and 2 bases, in that order; junction bases with no gene match: 4. The length of the CDR3 is 14 residues. Germline values: CDR1 SGHKS, CDR2 YYEKEE (reference sequence). The CDR3 spells CASSFLGTAYEQYF. In nucleotides, the CDR3 is TGTGCCAGCAGCTTCTTGGGGACAGCCTACGAGCAGTACTTC. The variable domain in full, with the rest retrieved from reference TRBV5-5 and TRBJ2-7, is DAGVTQSPTHLIKTRGQQVTLRCSPISGHKSVSWYQQVLGQGPQFIFQYYEKEERGRGNFPDRFSARQFPNYSSELNVNALLLGDSALYLCASSFLGTAYEQYFGPGTRLTVT.

The CDR3 bases are TGTGCCAGCTCACCGGGGACAGAGCTAACCCAGTACTTC. It encodes CASSPGTELTQYF. The chain uses TRBV18 and TRBJ2-5; 7 bases map to TRBD1. Germline lookup yields CDR1 KGHSH and CDR2 LQKENI. V shed 3 bases and J 8 bases; nucleotides not matched to a gene: 6. The CDR3 loop spans 13 amino acids.

In the case of this clone: The junction departs from the called germline gene at one end, perhaps through a read error. The chain uses TRBV15 and TRBJ2-3, with 7 bases that match TRBD2. Germline V lookup: CDR1 LNHNV, CDR2 YYDKDF (reference sequence). The CDR3 extends over 13 amino acids. This CDR3 reads CATRRAERGQQYF. CDR3 coding DNA: TGTGCCACCAGGAGAGCAGAGCGGGGCCAGCAGTATTTT.

This sequence joins TRBV6-1 and TRBJ2-2; D is unclear. The germline V gene has CDR1 MNHNS and CDR2 SASEGT. Deletions cut 7 bases from V and 1 base from J, with 7 bases between. The CDR3 extends over 13 amino acids. The CDR3 sequence: CASTSRNTGELFF. CDR3 DNA sequence: TGTGCCAGCACCTCCAGGAACACCGGGGAGCTGTTTTTT.

The rearrangement uses TRBV9 and TRBJ1-2; D gene unclear. The CDR3 contains 14 residues. CDR1 is SGDLS and CDR2 is YYNGEE in the germline V gene. The V end was cut by 0 bases, the J end by 2 bases, with 8 bases between. CDR3 sequence reads: CASSVDWGNYGYTF. CDR3 sequence (DNA): TGTGCCAGCAGCGTAGACTGGGGAAACTATGGCTACACCTTC.

The chain couples TRBV7-9 to TRBJ1-1; TRBD1 is a possible D gene (6 bases). Trimming removed 3 bases from V and 5 bases from J, with 19 bases in between. CDR1 is SEHNR, CDR2 FQNEAQ, per germline (reference sequence). The CDR3 extends over 16 amino acids. The CDR3 bases are TGTGCCAGCAGCTTTGGGACACTTCCTATCAAGACTGAAGCTTTCTTT. Translated: CASSFGTLPIKTEAFF.

The CDR3 nucleotides are TGTGCCATCAGTGAGTCGGGGCTCAGTCGGGATGAGCAGTTCTTC. It encodes CAISESGLSRDEQFF. The J gene is TRBJ2-1, the V gene TRBV10-3; weak D call: TRBD1 (5 bases). The germline CDR1 and CDR2 sequences are ENHRY and SYGVKD. The CDR3 consists of 15 residues. With 0 bases removed from V and 8 bases from J, the gap between germline ends came to 14 bases.

The V gene is TRBV7-6, the J gene TRBJ1-1, with 8 bases identical to TRBD1. CDR3 length equals 16 residues. J lost 0 bases, V lost 7 bases, and 10 bases had no gene match. Germline CDR1 is SGHVS and CDR2 is FNYEAQ. The CDR3: CASTPQTGAMNTEAFF. CDR3 sequence (DNA): TGTGCCAGCACGCCGCAGACAGGGGCAATGAACACTGAAGCTTTCTTT. The full variable domain, completed using reference TRBV7-6 and TRBJ1-1, is GAGVSQSPRYKVTKRGQDVALRCDPISGHVSLYWYRQALGQGPEFLTYFNYEAQQDKSGLPNDRFSAERPEGSISTLTIQRTEQRDSAMYRCASTPQTGAMNTEAFFGQGTRLTVV.

V is TRBV28 and J is TRBJ2-7; 12 nucleotides match TRBD2. The CDR3 length is 15 residues. CDR1 MDHEN and CDR2 SYDVKM come from the germline V gene. The V and J ends lost 5 bases and 0 bases, in that order; junction bases with no gene match: 2. Here the CDR3 reads CASSPLAGGSYEQYF. CDR3 nucleotide sequence: TGTGCCAGCAGTCCACTAGCGGGGGGCTCCTACGAGCAGTACTTC.

This clone showed up just once. The V gene is TRBV5-1, the J gene TRBJ1-1; a possible D gene is TRBD1 (5 bases). Trimming left V 0 bases short and J 2 bases short, with 11 bases between. This CDR3 is 15 amino acids long. From germline, CDR1 is SGHRS and CDR2 YFSETQ. CDR3: CASSLGGAANTEAFF. The CDR3 DNA sequence: TGCGCCAGCAGCTTGGGAGGGGCAGCAAACACTGAAGCTTTCTTT.

The chain joins TRBV7-2 to TRBJ2-3; D not certain. The CDR3 extends over 12 amino acids. CDR1 and CDR2 from the germline V gene are SGHTA and FQGNSA. V lost 5 bases to trimming and J lost 3 bases, with 6 bases between them. The CDR3 DNA is TGTGCCAGCAGCGGAATAACAGATACGCAGTATTTT. It translates to CASSGITDTQYF.

The chain carries TRBV4-3 and TRBJ2-5; D is possibly TRBD1 (5 bases). The end of the DNA fits TRBJ2-7 better, so the J call may be wrong. The CDR3 totals 15 residues. Germline CDR1 is LGHNA and CDR2 is YSLEER. The CDR3: CASSQEPNPGYEQYF. The CDR3 DNA reads as TGCGCCAGCAGCCAAGAACCAAATCCAGGGTACGAGCAGTACTTC.

The chain employs TRBV11-2 and TRBJ1-6; a weak D match, TRBD1 (5 bases). Germline assignment: CDR1 SGHAT and CDR2 FQNNGV. Trimming removed 0 bases at V and 7 bases at J, with 10 bases between. The CDR3 consists of 15 residues. In DNA form, the CDR3 reads TGTGCCAGCAGCTTAGAAAGGCAGGGCAATTCACCCCTCCACTTT. This translates into CASSLERQGNSPLHF.

CDR3 sequence reads: CASRSPGLAQDTQYF. The CDR3 nucleotides are TGTGCCAGCAGATCACCGGGACTAGCTCAAGATACGCAGTATTTT. The chain recombines TRBV9 with TRBJ2-3, with 9 nucleotides matching TRBD2. The V and J ends lost 5 bases and 5 bases, in that order; junction bases with no gene match: 9. There are 15 residues in the CDR3. CDR1 SGDLS and CDR2 YYNGEE come from the germline V gene. The full variable domain, with the rest looked up from reference TRBV9 and TRBJ2-3, is DSGVTQTPKHLITATGQRVTLRCSPRSGDLSVYWYQQSLDQGLQFLIQYYNGEERAKGNILERFSAQQFPDLHSELNLSSLELGDSALYFCASRSPGLAQDTQYFGPGTRLTVL.

CDR3 nucleotides: TGTGCCAGCAGCGTAGCTGGACAGGGAGGCGAGCAGTACTTC. Protein: CASSVAGQGGEQYF. The V and J genes are TRBV9 and TRBJ2-7, with 8 bases that match TRBD1. J lost 6 bases, V lost 0 bases, and 5 bases had no gene match. Germline V gene lookup returns CDR1 SGDLS and CDR2 YYNGEE. This CDR3 contains 14 residues.

The chain recombines TRBV2 with TRBJ2-1, with 10 nucleotides matching TRBD1. This CDR3 comprises 14 residues. Germline trimming cut 8 bases from V and 6 bases from J; bases unmatched to any gene: 7. Germline V lookup: CDR1 SNHLY, CDR2 FYNNEI. The CDR3 sequence: CASSGQGIGNEQFF. In nucleotides, the CDR3 is TGTGCCAGCTCGGGACAGGGGATCGGCAATGAGCAGTTCTTC.